Below, 18 T cell receptor beta chains from the same sample are listed, as sequenced in a study of T cell clusters in autoimmune cytopenias (dated by TCRdb to between 2018 and 2021). Data came from an Illumina MiSeq. TRB rearrangements were amplified by multiplex PCR following a touch-down protocol, with the TRB-A and TRB-B primer pools mixed in one tube. TCRdb reprocessed the sequencing reads and holds a single record per CDR3 protein sequence, with no DNA. The data table for this sample lists a few thousand distinct CDR3 sequences. Together, the top ten hold 7% of the sample. For each sample, TRB amplification used approximately 260 ng of peripheral blood genomic DNA, equal to approximately 37,500 genome equivalents. These data also formed part of another study, on T cell repertoires in aging, cancer and after chemotherapy.

Sequencing input: peripheral blood. These receptors all come from a human donor in good health.

The chain employs TRBV5-6 and TRBJ2-5; TCRdb proposes TRBD1, but this gene call is untestable without DNA. Germline lookup yields CDR1 SGHDT and CDR2 YYEEEE. The CDR3 runs to 15 residues. The chain's CDR3 is CASSEPHGGSETQYF. The complete variable domain, with remaining parts taken from reference TRBV5-6 and TRBJ2-5, reads DAGVTQSPTHLIKTRGQQVTLRCSPKSGHDTVSWYQQALGQGPQFIFQYYEEEERQRGNFPDRFSGHQFPNYSSELNVNALLLGDSALYLCASSEPHGGSETQYFGPGTRLLVL.

Measured by frequency, this clonotype is medium-sized (0.01 to 0.1%). This chain joins TRBV19 and TRBJ1-5. Germline V gives CDR1 LNHDA, CDR2 SQIVND (reference sequence). The CDR3 spans 16 residues. The CDR3 loop reads CASSISGADLGQPQHF. The full variable domain, its missing parts supplied by reference TRBV19 and TRBJ1-5, is DGGITQSPKYLFRKEGQNVTLSCEQNLNHDAMYWYRQDPGQGLRLIYYSQIVNDFQKGDIAEGYSVSREKKESFPLTVTSAQKNPTAFYLCASSISGADLGQPQHFGDGTRLSIL.

The chain has TRBV20-1 and TRBJ2-1; TCRdb outputs TRBD1, but without DNA this stays unchecked. CDR3 length equals 17 residues. CDR1 is DFQATT, CDR2 SNEGSKA, per germline (reference sequence). The CDR3 spells CSASVPGEQSSYNEQFF.

The V call is TRBV20-1, the J call TRBJ2-1; TCRdb calls TRBD2, which cannot be checked without DNA. This CDR3 is built from 16 residues. Germline V CDR1 and CDR2: DFQATT, SNEGSKA (reference sequence). The CDR3 here is CSAPPNSGPSYNEQFF.

The chain employs TRBV11-2 and TRBJ1-6. Germline V gene lookup returns CDR1 SGHAT and CDR2 FQNNGV. This CDR3 comprises 16 residues. The CDR3 loop reads CASSPHVRADNSPLHF. The full variable domain, completed using reference TRBV11-2 and TRBJ1-6, is EAGVAQSPRYKIIEKRQSVAFWCNPISGHATLYWYQQILGQGPKLLIQFQNNGVVDDSQLPKDRFSAERLKGVDSTLKIQPAKLEDSAVYLCASSPHVRADNSPLHFGNGTRLTVT.

This clonotype counts as medium-sized by frequency. The genes are TRBV6-1 and TRBJ1-4. Per germline, CDR1 MNHNS and CDR2 SASEGT. The CDR3 covers 13 residues. Here the CDR3 reads CASTETKREKLFF.

The chain is built from TRBV27 and TRBJ1-2. CDR1 is MNHEY, CDR2 SMNVEV, per germline (reference sequence). CDR3 length: 13 amino acids. The CDR3 protein is CASSFRPRDGYTF.

Its frequency marks this clonotype as medium-sized (0.01 to 0.1%). The chain has TRBV7-6 and TRBJ2-3; TCRdb's assignment of TRBD2 cannot be checked, as there is no DNA. Germline V gene lookup returns CDR1 SGHVS and CDR2 FNYEAQ. The CDR3 spans 17 residues. CDR3 protein: CASSLEAGGSGTDTQYF.

In terms of frequency, this clonotype is medium-sized (0.01 to 0.1%). The chain employs TRBV2 and TRBJ2-1; TCRdb returns TRBD2, unconfirmable since there is no DNA. CDR1 is SNHLY and CDR2 is FYNNEI in the germline V gene. The CDR3 loop spans 15 amino acids. The CDR3 here is CASSEVWLAGVVQFF.

This rearrangement joins TRBV6-5 to TRBJ2-1; TCRdb's D call, TRBD1, is unchecked because there is no DNA. CDR1 and CDR2 (germline): MNHEY, SVGAGI. CDR3 length: 14 residues. CDR3 in amino acids: CASSSRDRYSEQFF.

By frequency, this clonotype registers large. The V gene is TRBV29-1, the J gene TRBJ1-4; TCRdb picks TRBD1, but there is no DNA to check that call. CDR1 SQVTM and CDR2 ANQGSEA come from the germline V gene. This CDR3 is 13 amino acids long. CDR3: CSAATSSGGKLFF.

This chain joins TRBV5-6 and TRBJ2-7; with no DNA, the TCRdb D assignment of TRBD2 cannot be verified. Germline loops: CDR1 SGHDT, CDR2 YYEEEE. CDR3 size: 12 residues. The CDR3 sequence: CASSVTRLEQYF.

By frequency, this clonotype is medium-sized. The chain has TRBV6-2 or TRBV6-3 and TRBJ2-3; TCRdb gives TRBD1 as the D gene, but with no DNA this cannot be confirmed. The CDR3 is made up of 15 amino acids. Germline assignment: CDR1 MNHEY and CDR2 SVGEGT. This CDR3 reads CASSLRTGWGNTQYF.

The J gene is TRBJ2-5, the V gene TRBV14; TCRdb's assignment of TRBD1 cannot be checked, as there is no DNA. Germline-derived CDR1 and CDR2 are SGHDN and FVKESK. CDR3 length equals 14 residues. The CDR3 sequence: CASSQARGQETQYF.

This clonotype ranks as medium-sized in terms of frequency. The J gene is TRBJ1-2, the V gene TRBV6-5; as DNA is missing, the TRBD1 call by TCRdb cannot be tested. Germline loops: CDR1 MNHEY, CDR2 SVGAGI. The CDR3 spans 14 residues. The CDR3 spells CASSRDRVLDGYTF.

Its frequency marks this clonotype as medium-sized. The chain joins TRBV7-2 to TRBJ1-6; without DNA, the TCRdb call of TRBD1 cannot be checked. The germline V gene has CDR1 SGHTA and CDR2 FQGNSA. The CDR3 has 14 residues. The CDR3 spells CASSLAGGYSPLHF.

The V and J genes are TRBV5-5 and TRBJ1-4; TCRdb outputs TRBD1, but without DNA this stays unchecked. The CDR3 contains 15 residues. The germline V gene has CDR1 SGHKS and CDR2 YYEKEE (reference sequence). The CDR3 sequence is CASSQGAIRGEKLFF.

This clonotype is classed as medium-sized (0.01 to 0.1%) by frequency. This chain links TRBV5-6 with TRBJ2-2. Germline CDR1 is SGHDT and CDR2 is YYEEEE. This CDR3 contains 15 residues. CDR3 region: CASSLGLGRTGELFF.